A selection of T cell receptor beta chains follows, all from one sample in a study of identical twins. TCRdb redid the calling of the 5' RACE reads with MiXCR, one entry per CDR3 protein. The profile covers about 1.7 million distinct CDR3 sequences, with less than 35% appearing a single time and approximately 0.25% taken by the ten largest. The sequencing sample was made of cord blood. These receptors all come from a newborn girl in good health. CDR3s include the opening cysteine and the closing phenylalanine or tryptophan. D genes are given only for firm matches. Expanded clones are given a class, and other clones once, few, many or no size at all.

>TRBJ2-1|TRBV7-2|few|NA
CASSFVRSEQFF
TGTGCCAGCAGCTTCGTTAGGAGTGAGCAGTTCTTC
>TRBJ2-1|TRBV12-3/TRBV12-4|NA|NA
CASTPGLAGRGNEQFF
TGTGCCAGCACCCCCGGACTGGCGGGTCGGGGCAATGAGCAGTTCTTC
>TRBJ2-7|TRBV20-1|NA|NA
CSASSLGFSYEQYF
TGCAGTGCTAGCTCTCTAGGGTTCTCCTACGAGCAGTACTTC
>TRBJ2-7|TRBV7-2|few|NA
CASSFELASYEQYF
TGTGCCAGCAGCTTCGAACTAGCCAGCTACGAGCAGTACTTC
>TRBJ2-5|TRBV3-1|NA|TRBD1
CASSRRGSRMGQGYQETQYF
TGTGCCAGCAGCCGGAGAGGATCACGAATGGGACAGGGGTACCAAGAGACCCAGTACTTC
>TRBJ2-3|TRBV5-1|many|TRBD1
CATRGPSTDTQYF
TGCGCCACCAGGGGGCCCAGCACAGATACGCAGTATTTT
>TRBJ2-3|TRBV20-1|NA|NA
CSARDRRGLVLGSADTQYF
TGCAGTGCTAGAGATCGAAGGGGACTGGTATTAGGGTCGGCAGATACGCAGTATTTT
>TRBJ2-1|TRBV2|NA|TRBD2
CASTSFSGDYNEQFF
TGTGCCAGCACCTCCTTTAGCGGGGACTACAATGAGCAGTTCTTC
>TRBJ2-5|TRBV12-3/TRBV12-4|NA|TRBD2
CASSFRTRGSYGQYF
TGTGCCAGCAGTTTTAGGACTAGGGGTTCCTACGGGCAGTACTTC
>TRBJ1-5|TRBV6-1|NA|NA
CASIKGGYSNQPQHF
TGTGCCAGCATCAAGGGAGGTTATAGCAATCAGCCCCAGCATTTT
>TRBJ2-7|TRBV7-2|NA|TRBD1
CASSFQDRGEQYF
TGTGCCAGCAGCTTCCAAGACAGGGGCGAGCAGTACTTC
>TRBJ1-2|TRBV5-4|NA|TRBD1
CASNPTGQGSYGYTF
TGTGCCAGCAATCCTACCGGACAGGGCTCCTATGGCTACACCTTC
>TRBJ2-7|TRBV5-5|few|TRBD1
CASRPTGGQNYEQYF
TGTGCCAGCAGGCCAACAGGGGGACAAAACTACGAGCAGTACTTC
>TRBJ1-1|TRBV10-3|NA|NA
CAISESMTDEAFF
TGTGCCATCAGTGAGTCGATGACGGATGAAGCTTTCTTT
>TRBJ2-1|TRBV6-5|NA|NA
CASRPTGNNEQFF
TGTGCCAGCAGACCGACTGGGAACAATGAGCAGTTCTTC
>TRBJ1-2|TRBV6-1|NA|NA
CASRSRGTYGYTF
TGTGCCAGTAGATCCCGGGGGACCTATGGCTACACCTTC
>TRBJ2-1|TRBV6-5|few|NA
CASSYSNRGGYNEQFF
TGTGCCAGCAGTTACTCGAATCGTGGGGGGTACAATGAGCAGTTCTTC
>TRBJ1-5|TRBV29-1|NA|NA
CSVKGGNQPQHF
TGCAGCGTTAAAGGGGGTAATCAGCCCCAGCATTTT
>TRBJ2-5|TRBV6-5|NA|NA
CASSYSRAGSNNEQYF
TGTGCCAGCAGTTACTCGAGGGCAGGGAGCAACAATGAGCAGTACTTC
>TRBJ2-5|TRBV18|many|NA
CASSPPVGKTQYF
TGTGCCAGCTCCCCTCCGGTTGGAAAGACCCAGTACTTC
>TRBJ2-3|TRBV11-2|NA|TRBD2
CASSLGTSTDAQYF
TGTGCCAGCAGCCTCGGGACTAGCACAGATGCGCAGTATTTT
>TRBJ2-1|TRBV2|NA|NA
CASSERRAPSAYNEQFF
TGTGCCAGCAGTGAGCGGAGAGCTCCCTCGGCCTACAATGAGCAGTTCTTC
>TRBJ2-3|TRBV27|few|NA
CASKEGVSTDTQYF
TGTGCCAGCAAGGAAGGGGTGAGCACAGATACGCAGTATTTT
>TRBJ1-6|TRBV11-2|few|NA
CASSLVTGKFSSPLHF
TGTGCCAGCAGCTTAGTAACAGGGAAGTTTAGTTCACCCCTCCACTTT
>TRBJ2-1|TRBV20-1|NA|NA
CSARASPEQFF
TGCAGTGCTCGTGCCTCTCCGGAGCAGTTCTTC
>TRBJ1-2|TRBV6-1|few|NA
CASSNVGNYGYTF
TGTGCCAGCAGTAACGTGGGTAACTATGGCTACACCTTC
>TRBJ2-1|TRBV20-1|NA|NA
CSARSAGGNEQFF
TGCAGTGCTAGGTCCGCTGGGGGCAATGAGCAGTTCTTC
>TRBJ2-3|TRBV27|NA|TRBD2
CASSFGGSRSTDTQYF
TGTGCCAGCAGTTTCGGCGGGAGCCGTAGCACAGATACGCAGTATTTT
>TRBJ2-2|TRBV7-2|NA|TRBD2
CVSSLGLAGTGELFF
TGTGTCAGCAGCTTAGGGCTAGCGGGCACCGGGGAGCTGTTTTTT
>TRBJ1-1|TRBV29-1|NA|NA
CSVGQAGLGTEAFF
TGCAGCGTTGGACAGGCCGGATTGGGGACTGAAGCTTTCTTT
>TRBJ1-2|TRBV4-2|NA|TRBD1
CASSPTGESYGYTF
TGTGCCAGCAGCCCGACAGGGGAGAGCTATGGCTACACCTTC
>TRBJ1-2|TRBV29-1|NA|NA
CSARGGMGYTF
TGCAGCGCCCGAGGTGGGATGGGCTACACCTTC
>TRBJ2-1|TRBV10-2|NA|NA
CASKITAGLSYNEQFF
TGCGCCAGCAAAATCACCGCGGGACTCTCCTACAATGAGCAGTTCTTC
>TRBJ1-1|TRBV10-1|NA|NA
CASSENRFDTEAFF
TGCGCCAGCAGTGAGAACAGGTTCGACACTGAAGCTTTCTTT
>TRBJ2-3|TRBV20-1|NA|NA
CSTQGSITQYF
TGCAGCACACAGGGTTCTATTACGCAGTATTTT
>TRBJ2-3|TRBV7-9|few|NA
CASSLEHGALTDTQYF
TGTGCCAGCAGCTTAGAGCACGGAGCCCTCACAGATACGCAGTATTTT
>TRBJ2-3|TRBV11-3|few|NA
CASSLGLQPTDTQYF
TGTGCCAGCAGCTTAGGCCTACAACCCACAGATACGCAGTATTTT
>TRBJ1-2|TRBV29-1|NA|TRBD1
CSVTPGQGDYGYTF
TGCAGCGTTACCCCGGGACAGGGGGACTATGGCTACACCTTC
>TRBJ2-2|TRBV25-1|NA|NA
CASSEAPSGNTGELFF
TGTGCCAGCAGTGAAGCCCCTTCAGGGAACACCGGGGAGCTGTTTTTT
>TRBJ1-1|TRBV11-1|many|TRBD1
CASSSDRATEAFF
TGTGCCAGCAGCTCGGACAGGGCTACTGAAGCTTTCTTT
>TRBJ1-5|TRBV6-6|NA|NA
CASTLQGFNQPQHF
TGTGCCAGCACCTTACAGGGTTTCAATCAGCCCCAGCATTTT
>TRBJ2-3|TRBV7-2|NA|NA
CASSLVILSPRTDTQYF
TGTGCCAGCAGCTTAGTGATCCTTAGCCCCCGCACAGATACGCAGTATTTT
>TRBJ2-5|TRBV25-1|few|TRBD2
CASSELGTSSVEETQYF
TGTGCCAGCAGTGAATTGGGGACTAGCTCGGTGGAAGAGACCCAGTACTTC
>TRBJ2-3|TRBV11-2|NA|TRBD2
CASSLVGSGGASPSTDTQYF
TGTGCCAGCAGCTTAGTTGGTAGCGGGGGGGCTTCGCCAAGCACAGATACGCAGTATTTT